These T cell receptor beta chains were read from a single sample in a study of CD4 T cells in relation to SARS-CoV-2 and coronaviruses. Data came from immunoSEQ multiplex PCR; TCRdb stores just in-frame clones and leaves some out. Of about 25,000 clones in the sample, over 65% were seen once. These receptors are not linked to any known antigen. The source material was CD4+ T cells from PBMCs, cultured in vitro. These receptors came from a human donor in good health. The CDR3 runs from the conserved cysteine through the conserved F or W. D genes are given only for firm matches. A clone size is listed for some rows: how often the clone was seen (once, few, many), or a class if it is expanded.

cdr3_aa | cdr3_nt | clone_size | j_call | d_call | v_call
CASRTSGRYEQYF | TGTGCCAGCAGGACTAGCGGCCGCTACGAGCAGTACTTC | once | TRBJ2-7 | TRBD2 | TRBV2
CASSQVLSYLSYNEQFF | TGTGCCAGCAGCCAAGTCTTATCCTACCTCTCCTACAATGAGCAGTTCTTC | - | TRBJ2-1 | - | TRBV3-1/TRBV3-2
CASSHGGSTQYF | TGTGCCAGCAGCCATGGGGGCAGTACGCAGTATTTT | - | TRBJ2-3 | - | TRBV14
CASSLDFVAGTGELFF | TGTGCCAGCAGCTTAGACTTCGTGGCTGGCACCGGGGAGCTGTTTTTT | few | TRBJ2-2 | - | TRBV7-6
CSVGNVVEKLFF | TGCAGCGTTGGGAATGTGGTTGAAAAACTGTTTTTT | - | TRBJ1-4 | - | TRBV29-1
CASSPGGPGPQHF | TGTGCCAGCAGCCCCGGAGGTCCGGGGCCCCAGCATTTT | - | TRBJ1-5 | - | TRBV3-1/TRBV3-2
CASSLQGYEQFF | TGTGCCAGCAGCCTACAGGGATATGAGCAGTTCTTC | - | TRBJ2-1 | - | TRBV5-6
CASSQDRIVLGSGVYEQYF | TGTGCCAGCAGCCAAGATCGAATAGTATTGGGCTCCGGGGTCTACGAGCAGTACTTC | - | TRBJ2-7 | - | TRBV14
CASSLGTGGQPQHF | TGTGCCAGCAGCCTAGGGACAGGAGGTCAGCCCCAGCATTTT | - | TRBJ1-5 | TRBD1 | TRBV2
CAISESGLSNNEQFF | TGTGCCATCAGTGAGTCCGGACTATCGAACAATGAGCAGTTCTTC | - | TRBJ2-1 | - | TRBV10-3
CASSYTGAGEQYF | TGTGCCAGCAGTTACACGGGAGCGGGAGAGCAGTACTTC | - | TRBJ2-7 | TRBD2 | TRBV6-2/TRBV6-3